What follows are 25 T cell receptor beta chains derived from one specimen sequenced in a study of CD8 T cells in ankylosing spondylitis. MiXCR, run by TCRdb on the 5' RACE reads, gives a single entry per CDR3 protein. The sample has 200,000 to 300,000 distinct CDR3 sequences; roughly 10% are singletons. The specimen sequenced was blood, either unsorted or a sorted T cell fraction (not recorded which). These receptors were taken from a male donor with ankylosing spondylitis or in good health (not recorded which).

Ten or more counts support this clonotype. This chain uses TRBV5-1 with TRBJ2-5; no definite D call. Trimming removed 6 bases from V and 1 base from J, with 10 bases in between. This CDR3 region has 13 residues. Germline V gene lookup returns CDR1 SGHRS and CDR2 YFSETQ. CDR3 coding DNA: TGCGCCAGCAACACCGGGTCCCAAGAGACCCAGTACTTC. This sequence encodes CASNTGSQETQYF.

This clonotype showed up just a few times. The J gene is TRBJ2-4, the V gene TRBV2; D not certain. Trimming left V 4 bases short and J 1 base short, with 8 bases between. The CDR3 length is 14 residues. Germline CDR1 is SNHLY and CDR2 is FYNNEI. The CDR3, as DNA: TGTGCCAGCAGTGCTGAGACGGCCAAAAACATTCAGTACTTC. This codes for CASSAETAKNIQYF.

This clonotype was detected many times. This chain uses TRBV5-1 with TRBJ2-7; D possibly corresponds to TRBD1 (6 bases). Germline assignment: CDR1 SGHRS and CDR2 YFSETQ. CDR3 length: 15 amino acids. Trimming took 4 bases from V and 4 from J, leaving 18 bases between them. CDR3 bases: TGCGCCAGCAGCAACCCCGGGACAATGACTTACGAGCAGTACTTC. This codes for CASSNPGTMTYEQYF.

The CDR3 nucleotides are TGCGCCAGCAGTTGGACAGTAGAGATCTCCTACAATGAGCAGTTCTTC. It is translated as CASSWTVEISYNEQFF. The chain is built from TRBV10-2 and TRBJ2-1; D possibly corresponds to TRBD1 (6 bases). The V end lost 5 bases, the J end lost 0 bases, and 14 bases lay between the germline ends. CDR3 length equals 16 residues. Germline V gene lookup returns CDR1 WSHSY and CDR2 SAAADI.

This clonotype was picked up many times. The rearrangement uses TRBV20-1 and TRBJ1-1; D possibly corresponds to TRBD1 (5 bases). V was cut by 1 base and J by 4 bases, with 10 bases left in between. This CDR3 has 13 residues. The V gene's germline CDR1 is DFQATT and CDR2 SNEGSKA (reference sequence). Written as DNA, the CDR3 is TGCAGTGCTAGAGCGGGGGTGGTCACTGAAGCTTTCTTT. Translated: CSARAGVVTEAFF.

A few counts support this clonotype. DNA of the CDR3: TGCGCCAGCAGCTTGGATGCGTCCTACGAGCAGTACTTC. It codes for CASSLDASYEQYF. The chain employs TRBV5-1 and TRBJ2-7; no clear D. Deletions cut 0 bases from V and 1 base from J, with 5 bases between. CDR1 and CDR2 (germline): SGHRS, YFSETQ. The CDR3 has 13 residues.

This clonotype was recorded a few times. The chain recombines TRBV20-1 with TRBJ2-1, with a weak D call TRBD2 (5 bases). The CDR3 length is 15 residues. With 0 bases removed from V and 5 bases from J, the gap between germline ends came to 14 bases. The germline CDR1 and CDR2 sequences are DFQATT and SNEGSKA (reference sequence). CDR3 in amino acids: CSARDKSGINNEQFF. The DNA of the CDR3 is TGCAGTGCTAGAGATAAGAGCGGTATTAACAATGAGCAGTTCTTC.

This clonotype came up many times. The gene calls are TRBV6-1 and TRBJ1-1, with 8 bases aligning to TRBD1. The J segment lost 3 bases and the V segment lost 6 bases, leaving 6 bases of the junction unmatched. CDR1 is MNHNS, CDR2 SASEGT, per germline. The CDR3 totals 14 residues. For the CDR3, the DNA is TGTGCCAGCAGCGACCCGACAGGGGACACTGAAGCTTTCTTT. Protein sequence: CASSDPTGDTEAFF.

The sample holds a few counts of this clonotype. DNA of the CDR3: TGCAGTGCTGACCGGGGGCAAAATGAAAAACTGTTTTTT. Translated: CSADRGQNEKLFF. This chain links TRBV20-1 with TRBJ1-4, with a possible D match to TRBD1 (6 bases). The CDR3 totals 13 residues. V lost 5 bases and J lost 5, with 12 bases in between. Germline V gene lookup returns CDR1 DFQATT and CDR2 SNEGSKA (reference sequence).

This clonotype was observed many times. The chain combines TRBV10-3 with TRBJ2-3; 8 nucleotides align to TRBD2. The V segment lost 3 bases and the J segment 4 bases; nucleotides outside the gene matches: 3. The CDR3 sequence is 14 residues long. Per the germline V gene, CDR1 is ENHRY and CDR2 is SYGVKD. For the CDR3, the DNA is TGTGCCATCAGTGACGGTAGCGGGGCAGATACGCAGTATTTT. It specifies CAISDGSGADTQYF.

This clonotype was recorded many times. The chain has TRBV3-1 and TRBJ2-5; TRBD2 agrees at 7 bases. Germline V gene lookup returns CDR1 LGHDT and CDR2 YNNKEL (reference sequence). This CDR3 is 14 amino acids long. Trimming removed 0 bases from V and 3 bases from J; junction bases left unmatched: 1. This CDR3 is CASSQEGREETQYF. The CDR3 DNA reads as TGTGCCAGCAGCCAAGAGGGGAGGGAAGAGACCCAGTACTTC.

This clonotype showed up many times. The rearrangement uses TRBV12-3 or TRBV12-4 and TRBJ1-2; 7 bases line up with TRBD1. There are 15 residues in the CDR3. V trimming: 1 base; J trimming: 4 bases; junction bases outside the gene matches: 6. This chain's CDR3 is CASSLGGQSGYGYTF. The CDR3 nucleotides are TGTGCCAGCAGTTTAGGGGGACAGTCGGGCTATGGCTACACCTTC.

This clonotype was counted ten times or more. The chain recombines TRBV2 with TRBJ1-1, with unresolved D. Deletions cut 8 bases from V and 0 bases from J, with 10 bases between. This CDR3 spans 13 amino acids. CDR1 and CDR2 from the germline V gene are SNHLY and FYNNEI. CDR3 loop: CASELELNTEAFF. DNA for the CDR3: TGTGCCAGCGAGCTGGAATTGAACACTGAAGCTTTCTTT. Drawing the rest from reference TRBV2 and TRBJ1-1, the complete variable domain is EPEVTQTPSHQVTQMGQEVILRCVPISNHLYFYWYRQILGQKVEFLVSFYNNEISEKSEIFDDQFSVERPDGSNFTLKIRSTKLEDSAMYFCASELELNTEAFFGQGTRLTVV.

Ten or more counts support this clonotype. The rearrangement links TRBV11-2 to TRBJ1-1; possible D gene TRBD1, 5 bases. CDR1 and CDR2 from the germline V gene are SGHAT and FQNNGV. This CDR3 is 16 amino acids long. V lost 1 base to trimming and J lost 0 bases, with 12 bases between them. The CDR3 nucleotides read TGTGCCAGCAGCTTAGGGCCCCAGGGAATGAACACTGAAGCTTTCTTT. This gives the protein CASSLGPQGMNTEAFF.

This clonotype was recorded many times. The V and J genes are TRBV5-1 and TRBJ2-1; TRBD1 agrees at 9 bases. V lost 0 bases, J lost 0 bases, and 1 base stayed unmatched. The CDR3 is made up of 16 amino acids. Per the germline V gene, CDR1 is SGHRS and CDR2 is YFSETQ. The DNA of the CDR3 is TGCGCCAGCAGCTTGGGGGGACAGGGCTCCTACAATGAGCAGTTCTTC. It encodes CASSLGGQGSYNEQFF.

The chain couples TRBV5-6 to TRBJ2-4; 9 positions match TRBD2. V was pared by 0 bases and J by 1 base, with 8 bases of the junction left unmatched. The germline V gene has CDR1 SGHDT and CDR2 YYEEEE. The CDR3 runs 18 residues. CDR3 sequence reads: CASSLERLAGIAKNIQYF. The DNA for the CDR3 is TGTGCCAGCAGCTTGGAGAGGCTAGCGGGGATTGCCAAAAACATTCAGTACTTC.

This clonotype was picked up many times. CDR3 DNA: TGCGCCAGCAGCGGGACAGGGAACTATGGCTACACCTTC. Translation: CASSGTGNYGYTF. This chain links TRBV5-1 with TRBJ1-2; 9 nucleotides align to TRBD1. V was pared by 4 bases and J by 2 bases, with 0 bases of the junction left unmatched. Germline V CDR1 and CDR2: SGHRS, YFSETQ. This CDR3 is built from 13 residues.

This clonotype appeared many times. The V call is TRBV21-1, the J call TRBJ1-5; the table's D call, TRBD1, has no DNA check behind it. TRBV21-1 is a pseudogene segment. The CDR3 covers 14 residues. The CDR3: CASTGQGAGQPQHF. The CDR3 DNA follows: TGTGCCAGCACGGGACAGGGGGCGGGACAGCCCCAGCATTTT.

This clonotype was picked up a small number of times. A much larger clone differs by one base, so this may be a read error. The chain recombines TRBV7-9 with TRBJ2-1, with a tentative D call TRBD2 (6 bases). The CDR3 totals 15 residues. Germline CDR1 reads SEHNR; CDR2 reads FQNEAQ (reference sequence). The CDR3 spells CVSSFVPGLDNEQFF. DNA for the CDR3: TGTGTCAGCAGTTTTGTTCCGGGACTGGACAATGAGCAGTTCTTC.

This clonotype occurred many times. The CDR3 here is CASSLDTGQVINEQFF. The CDR3 nucleotides read TGTGCCAGCAGCTTAGATACGGGACAGGTAATCAATGAGCAGTTCTTC. The chain couples TRBV11-2 to TRBJ2-1, with 8 bases aligning to TRBD1. From germline, CDR1 is SGHAT and CDR2 FQNNGV. Trimming took 0 bases from V and 6 from J; bases not matched to a gene: 7. The CDR3 is 16 residues long.

This clonotype was recorded many times. V gene TRBV5-5 combines with J gene TRBJ1-2, with D uncertain. The CDR3 is 14 amino acids. CDR1 SGHKS and CDR2 YYEKEE come from the germline V gene (reference sequence). V was pared by 4 bases and J by 6 bases, with 16 bases between. The CDR3 here is CASSTGRYLDGYTF. The CDR3 bases are TGTGCCAGCAGCACCGGACGTTATTTGGATGGCTACACCTTC.

The J gene is TRBJ2-1, the V gene TRBV20-1; D might be TRBD1 or TRBD2, each matching 6 bases. Germline-derived CDR1 and CDR2 are DFQATT and SNEGSKA (reference sequence). V was pared by 0 bases and J by 3 bases, with 12 bases between. This CDR3 has 15 amino acids. This CDR3 reads CSARDRGGVYNEQFF. As DNA, the CDR3 is TGCAGTGCTAGAGACAGGGGCGGGGTCTACAATGAGCAGTTCTTC.

This clonotype was seen at least ten times. J is TRBJ1-6 and V is TRBV12-3 or TRBV12-4; D remains unclear. The CDR3 extends over 17 amino acids. Deletions cut 6 bases from V and 5 bases from J, with 20 bases between. In DNA, the CDR3 is TGTGCCAGCAGGAATTCCCGTGATCCGTGGGATAATTCACCCCTCCACTTT. It encodes CASRNSRDPWDNSPLHF.

This clonotype came up many times. This chain uses TRBV6-2 or TRBV6-3 with TRBJ2-7; a possible D gene is TRBD1 (6 bases). V was cut by 5 bases and J by 10 bases, with 18 bases left in between. The germline V gene has CDR1 MNHEY and CDR2 SVGEGT. This CDR3 comprises 13 residues. The CDR3 protein is CASSPEEVTGQYF. DNA of the CDR3: TGTGCCAGCAGTCCTGAGGAGGTGACAGGACAGTACTTC.

This clonotype was recorded at least ten times. DNA of the CDR3: TGTGCCAGCAGCCGACAGGGAGAAAACATTCAGTACTTC. It translates to CASSRQGENIQYF. The J gene is TRBJ2-4, the V gene TRBV7-9; 7 nucleotides agree with TRBD1. Trimming took 5 bases from V and 5 from J; bases not matched to a gene: 3. Germline CDR1 is SEHNR and CDR2 is FQNEAQ (reference sequence). This CDR3 comprises 13 residues.